These 29 T cell receptor beta chains share one sample of origin, sequenced in a study of blood T cells in healthy people across ages. It was with a sample-barcoded 5' primer and a J-beta primer mix that a second PCR of about 6 to 12 cycles was run. One entry per CDR3 protein, called by TCRdb with MiXCR from the 5' RACE reads. The sample lists approximately 900,000 distinct CDR3 sequences, almost 30% occurring once. Separately, the same data were catalogued under a study of T cells of mothers and their children.

What was sequenced was blood. The receptors stem from a woman between 40 and 50 years old in good health.

This clonotype was counted ten times or more. V gene TRBV7-3 combines with J gene TRBJ2-7, with 13 bases fitting TRBD2. From germline, CDR1 is SGHTA and CDR2 FQGTGA. V lost 5 bases, J lost 5 bases, and 0 bases stayed unmatched. CDR3 size: 13 residues. CDR3: CASSTSGGDEQYF. CDR3 sequence (DNA): TGTGCCAGCAGCACTAGCGGGGGGGACGAGCAGTACTTC.

This clonotype was seen many times. The V gene is TRBV7-2, the J gene TRBJ2-1; no clear D gene. The CDR3 is made up of 15 amino acids. Germline lookup yields CDR1 SGHTA and CDR2 FQGNSA. Trimming left V 0 bases short and J 2 bases short, with 8 bases between. For the CDR3, the DNA is TGTGCCAGCAGCTTAGCCGGGCCACCCTACAATGAGCAGTTCTTC. It encodes CASSLAGPPYNEQFF.

This clonotype appeared a few times. J is TRBJ1-5 and V is TRBV11-2; D is uncertain. The CDR3 loop spans 13 amino acids. V lost 5 bases and J 3 bases, leaving 8 bases between the germline ends. Germline assignment: CDR1 SGHAT and CDR2 FQNNGV. In DNA form, the CDR3 reads TGTGCCAGCAGCCCTAATGACAATCAGCCCCAGCATTTT. It specifies CASSPNDNQPQHF.

This clonotype was counted ten times or more. The chain recombines TRBV5-1 with TRBJ2-3, with D maybe TRBD2 (5 bases). Germline V gene lookup returns CDR1 SGHRS and CDR2 YFSETQ. This CDR3 has 13 amino acids. The DNA for the CDR3 is TGCGTCACTGGGCAGCGGCTGGGAGATACGCAGTATTTT. It encodes CVTGQRLGDTQYF.

This clonotype appeared a few times. This sequence joins TRBV3-1 and TRBJ1-2; D is uncertain. CDR3 length equals 13 residues. The V gene lost 3 bases and the J gene lost 9 bases, with 14 bases spanning the gap. Looked up from germline, CDR1 is LGHDT and CDR2 is YNNKEL (reference sequence). CDR3 sequence reads: CASSHILTHSYTF. In DNA, the CDR3 is TGTGCCAGCAGCCACATCCTGACCCACAGCTACACCTTC.

This clonotype was counted only a few times. V and J are TRBV3-1 and TRBJ2-7; 8 bases map to TRBD2. The CDR3 is 14 amino acids. CDR1 is LGHDT, CDR2 YNNKEL, per germline (reference sequence). Trimming removed 5 bases from V and 5 bases from J; junction bases left unmatched: 8. CDR3 region: CASSTLAAAHEQYF. CDR3 nucleotide sequence: TGTGCCAGCAGCACACTAGCGGCAGCGCACGAGCAGTACTTC.

In its sample, this clonotype was seen many times. V gene TRBV4-3 combines with J gene TRBJ2-2, with D hard to call. With 0 bases removed from V and 6 bases from J, the gap between germline ends came to 5 bases. Per the germline V gene, CDR1 is LGHNA and CDR2 is YSLEER. The CDR3 totals 13 residues. The CDR3 sequence is CASSQDYSGELFF. DNA of the CDR3: TGCGCCAGCAGCCAAGACTACTCCGGGGAGCTGTTTTTT.

Comments on this clonotype: A much more abundant neighbour one base away suggests this may be a read error. This chain uses TRBV27 with TRBJ2-5; D is unclear. The J call may be wrong; the DNA end is better matched by TRBJ2-7. This CDR3 contains 13 residues. Germline V lookup: CDR1 MNHEY, CDR2 SMNVEV (reference sequence). CDR3: CASSFASGSEQYF. The CDR3 DNA reads TGTGCCAGCAGTTTCGCGAGTGGCTCCGAGCAGTACTTC.

The V gene is TRBV10-3, the J gene TRBJ2-5; 7 positions agree with TRBD2. Germline V gene data show CDR1 as ENHRY and CDR2 as SYGVKD. J was trimmed by 1 base and V by 3 bases; bases with no gene match: 5. This CDR3 is 15 amino acids long. CDR3 nucleotide sequence: TGTGCCATCAGTGATGGGAGGGGATCCCAAGAGACCCAGTACTTC. This translates into CAISDGRGSQETQYF.

Ten or more counts support this clonotype. The chain combines TRBV2 with TRBJ2-3; D is perhaps TRBD1 (6 bases). Trimming removed 2 bases from V and 1 base from J, with 10 bases in between. Germline CDR1 reads SNHLY; CDR2 reads FYNNEI. The CDR3 extends over 15 amino acids. CDR3 DNA: TGTGCCAGCAGTGAATCCCGGACAGGCACAGATACGCAGTATTTT. Its translation: CASSESRTGTDTQYF.

Points on this clonotype: An end of the junction does not agree with germline; a read error may underlie this. This chain joins TRBV19 and TRBJ2-7; 12 positions match TRBD1. The germline gives CDR1 LNHDA, CDR2 SQIVND (reference sequence). CDR3 length equals 15 residues. CDR3 sequence: CTSSAAGTGGYEQYF. The DNA for the CDR3 is TGTACCAGTAGTGCCGCCGGGACAGGGGGCTACGAGCAGTATTTC.

This clonotype was seen once. With a much larger clone just one base away, this may be a read error. This chain links TRBV6-2 or TRBV6-3 with TRBJ2-4; D may be TRBD1 (6 bases). Trimming removed 6 bases at V and 13 bases at J, with 25 bases between. Germline loops: CDR1 MNHEY, CDR2 SVGEGT. This CDR3 has 15 residues. CDR3 bases: TGTGCCAGCAGAGAACAGGGCCACCTCTACAATGAGCAGTACTTC. Amino acids: CASREQGHLYNEQYF.

J is TRBJ1-5 and V is TRBV20-1, with a weak D call TRBD1 (6 bases). The CDR3 is 16 residues long. V gave up 0 bases and J gave up 0 bases, with 12 bases separating them. The germline CDR1 and CDR2 sequences are DFQATT and SNEGSKA (reference sequence). The CDR3 DNA follows: TGCAGTGCTAGAGATGGGACATTTTATAGCAATCAGCCCCAGCATTTT. Amino acid sequence: CSARDGTFYSNQPQHF.

This clonotype has more than one count but fewer than ten. The chain couples TRBV20-1 to TRBJ2-3, with D tentatively TRBD2 (5 bases). There are 11 residues in the CDR3. CDR1 is DFQATT and CDR2 is SNEGSKA in the germline V gene (reference sequence). Deletions cut 6 bases from V and 11 bases from J, with 15 bases between. CDR3 sequence: CSARRPSRQYF. In nucleotides, the CDR3 is TGCAGTGCCAGACGGCCTAGCCGGCAGTATTTT.

This sequence joins TRBV7-9 and TRBJ2-6; a weak D match, TRBD1 (5 bases). The CDR3 has 17 amino acids. CDR1 is SEHNR and CDR2 is FQNEAQ in the germline V gene (reference sequence). V gave up 1 base and J gave up 0 bases, with 10 bases separating them. The CDR3, as DNA: TGTGCCAGCAGCTTAGGACAGCAAGACTCTGGGGCCAACGTCCTGACTTTC. It translates to CASSLGQQDSGANVLTF.

In regard to this clonotype: Since a much larger clone is just one base distant, this may be a read error. The chain combines TRBV20-1 with TRBJ1-1; D may be TRBD1 (6 bases). Germline CDR1 is DFQATT and CDR2 is SNEGSKA (reference sequence). The CDR3 has 14 amino acids. As DNA, the CDR3 is TGCAGTACTAGAGAGGGGGGGCAGGGCACTGAAGCTTTCTTT. Translated, it gives CSTREGGQGTEAFF.

The sample holds many counts of this clonotype. V is TRBV7-2 and J is TRBJ2-7, with a weak D call TRBD1 (6 bases). Per the germline V gene, CDR1 is SGHTA and CDR2 is FQGNSA. Trimming removed 2 bases at V and 4 bases at J, with 18 bases between. This CDR3 spans 16 amino acids. Here the CDR3 DNA reads TGTGCCAGCAGCTTACACCCGAAACACAGGGAGTACGAGCAGTACTTC. Its translation is CASSLHPKHREYEQYF.

This clonotype has a handful of counts. This chain uses TRBV7-8 with TRBJ1-6, with D hard to call. Trimming pared 5 bases from V and 15 bases from J, leaving 14 bases between. CDR3 length: 12 amino acids. The germline V gene encodes CDR1 SGHVS and CDR2 FQNEAQ. In nucleotides, the CDR3 is TGTGCCAGCAGCCGAGACCGGGAGGACCTCCACTTT. Amino acids: CASSRDREDLHF.

A few counts support this clonotype. V usage is TRBV28 and J usage is TRBJ1-1; 9 positions agree with TRBD1. CDR1 and CDR2 from the germline V gene are MDHEN and SYDVKM. CDR3 length: 15 residues. J gave up 1 base and V 3 bases, and 3 bases lay outside the gene matches. CDR3 sequence: CASSFRDRANTEAFF. In DNA form, the CDR3 reads TGTGCCAGCAGTTTCAGGGACAGGGCGAACACTGAAGCTTTCTTT.

The chain uses TRBV5-6 and TRBJ2-1, with D uncertain. The CDR3 contains 16 residues. The V and J ends lost 1 base and 5 bases respectively, with 16 bases between them. Germline lookup yields CDR1 SGHDT and CDR2 YYEEEE. The CDR3 sequence is CASSLFGRRADNEQFF. The CDR3 DNA reads as TGTGCCAGCAGCTTGTTTGGAAGGCGAGCAGACAATGAGCAGTTCTTC.

The chain uses TRBV5-1 and TRBJ2-3, with TRBD1 matching 9 bases. CDR1 and CDR2 (germline): SGHRS, YFSETQ. The trim removed 6 bases at V and 4 bases at J, leaving 9 bases unmatched. The CDR3 sequence is 15 residues long. This CDR3 is CASTVSGTGSDTQYF. Here the CDR3 DNA reads TGCGCCAGCACTGTTTCCGGGACAGGGTCAGATACGCAGTATTTT.

This clonotype occurred many times. The rearrangement joins TRBV9 to TRBJ2-5; D call uncertain. Between the trimmed V and J ends, which lost 4 bases and 2 bases, there was a span of 12 bases. CDR3 length: 14 residues. Germline loops: CDR1 SGDLS, CDR2 YYNGEE. The CDR3, as DNA: TGTGCCAGCAGCCCCCTGGTCGGGCAAGAGACCCAGTACTTC. It specifies CASSPLVGQETQYF.

The chain links TRBV19 to TRBJ2-3; perhaps TRBD2 as D (5 bases). Germline loops: CDR1 LNHDA, CDR2 SQIVND (reference sequence). CDR3 length equals 13 residues. The V and J ends lost 3 bases and 6 bases respectively, with 10 bases between them. The CDR3 sequence is CASSILGVDTQYF. CDR3 DNA: TGTGCCAGTAGTATCCTGGGAGTCGATACGCAGTATTTT.

This clonotype has a handful of counts. The chain carries TRBV7-2 and TRBJ2-3, with D unresolved. The CDR3 has 13 residues. CDR1 and CDR2 from the germline V gene are SGHTA and FQGNSA. The ends were cut back, 3 bases at V and 2 bases at J, with 6 bases in the middle. The CDR3 sequence is CASSFTPTDTQYF. DNA for the CDR3: TGTGCCAGCAGCTTTACTCCCACAGATACGCAGTATTTT.

V and J are TRBV27 and TRBJ1-5, with D possibly matching TRBD1 (5 bases). The germline V and J ends were trimmed by 5 bases and 6 bases, with 11 bases remaining between them. Germline lookup yields CDR1 MNHEY and CDR2 SMNVEV (reference sequence). This CDR3 contains 13 residues. CDR3 region: CASSMAGRQPQHF. The CDR3 DNA reads as TGTGCCAGCAGTATGGCAGGGCGTCAGCCCCAGCATTTT.

This clonotype was detected ten times or more. The chain links TRBV5-4 to TRBJ2-6; no clear D. The CDR3 loop spans 16 amino acids. V was pared by 2 bases and J by 0 bases, with 9 bases between. Per the germline V gene, CDR1 is SGHNT and CDR2 is YYREEE (reference sequence). This chain's CDR3 is CASSLQLTSGANVLTF. The CDR3, as DNA: TGTGCCAGCAGCTTACAGCTAACCTCTGGGGCCAACGTCCTGACTTTC.

This clonotype was counted ten times or more. The gene calls are TRBV5-1 and TRBJ2-7; D gene unclear. The CDR3 contains 15 residues. Trimming stripped 4 bases from V and 2 bases from J, with 16 bases between. The germline CDR1 and CDR2 sequences are SGHRS and YFSETQ. CDR3 DNA: TGCGCCAGCAGCCTAAGGCAGGTTAAAACCTACGAGCAGTACTTC. Translating it yields CASSLRQVKTYEQYF.

This clonotype has only a few counts. This chain connects TRBV28 to TRBJ2-7, with D maybe TRBD1 (5 bases). CDR3 length equals 13 residues. Trimming left V 10 bases short and J 3 bases short, with 16 bases between. Germline CDR1 MDHEN, CDR2 SYDVKM. CDR3 amino acids: CATLPPGHYEQYF. CDR3 DNA sequence: TGTGCCACCCTCCCCCCAGGGCACTACGAGCAGTACTTC.

This clonotype was observed at least ten times. This chain uses TRBV27 with TRBJ1-2; a possible D gene is TRBD1 (5 bases). CDR3 length: 14 residues. The V end lost 5 bases, the J end lost 8 bases, and 18 bases lay between the germline ends. Germline CDR1 MNHEY, CDR2 SMNVEV (reference sequence). The CDR3 bases are TGTGCCAGCAGTGCGTCGGGACGACGGAAAGGCTACACCTTC. Translated: CASSASGRRKGYTF.